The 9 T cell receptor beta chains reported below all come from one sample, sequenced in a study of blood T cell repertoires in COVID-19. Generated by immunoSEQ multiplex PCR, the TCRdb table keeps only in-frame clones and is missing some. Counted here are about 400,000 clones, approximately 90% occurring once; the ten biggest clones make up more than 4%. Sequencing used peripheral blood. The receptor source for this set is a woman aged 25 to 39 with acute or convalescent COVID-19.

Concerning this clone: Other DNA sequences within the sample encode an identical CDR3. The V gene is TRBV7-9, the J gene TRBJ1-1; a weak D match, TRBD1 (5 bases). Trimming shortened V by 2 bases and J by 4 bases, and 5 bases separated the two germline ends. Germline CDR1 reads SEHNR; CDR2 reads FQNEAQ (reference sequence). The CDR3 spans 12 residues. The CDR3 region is CASSLTGTEAFF. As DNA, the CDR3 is TGTGCCAGCAGCTTAACAGGCACTGAAGCTTTCTTT.

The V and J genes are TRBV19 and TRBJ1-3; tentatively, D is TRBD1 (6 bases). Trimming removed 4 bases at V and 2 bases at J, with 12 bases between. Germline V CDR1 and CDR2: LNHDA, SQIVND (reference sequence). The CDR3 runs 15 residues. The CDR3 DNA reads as TGTGCCAGTAGTAGCACCAGGGGCCCTGGAAACACCATATATTTT. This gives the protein CASSSTRGPGNTIYF.

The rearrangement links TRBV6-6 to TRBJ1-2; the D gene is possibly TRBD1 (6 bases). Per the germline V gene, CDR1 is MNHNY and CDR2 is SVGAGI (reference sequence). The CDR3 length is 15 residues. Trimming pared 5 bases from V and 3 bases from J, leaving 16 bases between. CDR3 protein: CASSRRQVGDYGYTF. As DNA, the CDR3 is TGTGCCAGCAGTCGCAGACAGGTCGGCGACTATGGCTACACCTTC.

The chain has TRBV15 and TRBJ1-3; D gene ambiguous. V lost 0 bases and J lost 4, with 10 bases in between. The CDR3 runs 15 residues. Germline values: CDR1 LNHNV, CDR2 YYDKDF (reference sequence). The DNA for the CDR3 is TGTGCCACCAGCAGAGATCGAGGGTCCGGAAACACCATATATTTT. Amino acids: CATSRDRGSGNTIYF.

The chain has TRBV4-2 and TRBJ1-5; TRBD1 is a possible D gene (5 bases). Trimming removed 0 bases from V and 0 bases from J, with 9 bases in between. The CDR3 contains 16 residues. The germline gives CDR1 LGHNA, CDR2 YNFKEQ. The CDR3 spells CASSQDGGTSNQPQHF. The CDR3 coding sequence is TGTGCCAGCAGCCAAGATGGGGGGACTAGCAATCAGCCCCAGCATTTT.

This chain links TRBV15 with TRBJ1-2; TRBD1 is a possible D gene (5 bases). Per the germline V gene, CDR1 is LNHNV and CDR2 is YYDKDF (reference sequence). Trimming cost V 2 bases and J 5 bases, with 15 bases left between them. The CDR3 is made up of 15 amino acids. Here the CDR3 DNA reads TGTGCCACCAGCAGACCTAGCGGGACTGATTATGGCTACACCTTC. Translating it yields CATSRPSGTDYGYTF.

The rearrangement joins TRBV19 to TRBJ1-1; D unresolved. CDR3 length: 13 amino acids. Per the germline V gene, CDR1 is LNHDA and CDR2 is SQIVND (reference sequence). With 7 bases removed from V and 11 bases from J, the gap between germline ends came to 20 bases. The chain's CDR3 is CASTASTSRGAFF. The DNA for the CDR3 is TGTGCCAGTACCGCTTCGACATCTCGCGGGGCTTTCTTT. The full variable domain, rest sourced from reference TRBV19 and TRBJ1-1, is DGGITQSPKYLFRKEGQNVTLSCEQNLNHDAMYWYRQDPGQGLRLIYYSQIVNDFQKGDIAEGYSVSREKKESFPLTVTSAQKNPTAFYLCASTASTSRGAFFGQGTRLTVV.

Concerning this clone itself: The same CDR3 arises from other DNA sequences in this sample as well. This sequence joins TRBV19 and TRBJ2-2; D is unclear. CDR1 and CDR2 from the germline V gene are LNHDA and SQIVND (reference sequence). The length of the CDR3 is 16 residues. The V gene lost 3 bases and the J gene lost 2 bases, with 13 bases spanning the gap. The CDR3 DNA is TGTGCCAGTAGTATCTTGGGCAGTGCCAACACCGGGGAGCTGTTTTTT. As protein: CASSILGSANTGELFF.

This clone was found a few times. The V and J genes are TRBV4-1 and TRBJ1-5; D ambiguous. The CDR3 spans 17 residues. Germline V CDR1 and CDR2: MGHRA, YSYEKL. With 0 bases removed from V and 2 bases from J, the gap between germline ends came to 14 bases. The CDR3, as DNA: TGCGCCAGCAGCCAAGATAGGTTGAGCGTGGGCAATCAGCCCCAGCATTTT. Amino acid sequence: CASSQDRLSVGNQPQHF.